One sample yielded the 29 T cell receptor beta chains listed below, sequenced in a study of cytomegalovirus exposure and HLA in healthy donors. The PCR contained 60 Vbeta and 13 Jbeta primers. Clones were sequenced by immunoSEQ multiplex PCR, and TCRdb holds only the in-frame ones, with some missing. The profile shows roughly 120,000 clones, roughly four fifths of them singletons. The source material was PBMCs. The receptors stem from a woman aged 18 to 35 in good health and CMV-seronegative.

The chain has TRBV6-5 and TRBJ1-2; D gene uncertain. V lost 5 bases, J lost 4 bases, and 14 bases lay in between. This CDR3 contains 14 residues. Germline assignment: CDR1 MNHEY and CDR2 SVGAGI. The CDR3 sequence: CASSTAGRFYGYTF. CDR3 bases: TGTGCCAGCAGTACCGCGGGCAGGTTCTATGGCTACACCTTC.

The chain uses TRBV7-2 and TRBJ2-1; 7 bases match TRBD1. The CDR3 extends over 15 amino acids. The V gene's germline CDR1 is SGHTA and CDR2 FQGNSA. Unmatched junction bases numbered 7, after V lost 4 bases and J lost 4 bases. CDR3 region: CASSSEAGGYNEQFF. The CDR3 coding sequence is TGTGCCAGCAGCTCTGAGGCAGGGGGATACAATGAGCAGTTCTTC.

V is TRBV6-5 and J is TRBJ1-3, with D possibly TRBD1 on 5 matching bases. Germline lookup yields CDR1 MNHEY and CDR2 SVGAGI. The CDR3 loop spans 15 amino acids. Deletions cut 6 bases from V and 4 bases from J, with 16 bases between. The chain's CDR3 is CASSPGGVIGNTIYF. CDR3 DNA: TGTGCCAGCAGCCCCGGGGGGGTTATAGGAAACACCATATATTTT.

V is TRBV6-1 and J is TRBJ2-3; 9 bases are a match to TRBD1. V shed 10 bases and J 3 bases; nucleotides not matched to a gene: 8. The CDR3 contains 14 residues. The germline V gene has CDR1 MNHNS and CDR2 SASEGT. The CDR3, as DNA: TGTGCCACCGACAGGGGGGATGGAACAGATACGCAGTATTTT. Translation gives CATDRGDGTDTQYF.

The CDR3 region has the DNA TGCGCCAGCAGCCAAGAGGACAGGGACCGTGGCTACACCTTC. Its translation is CASSQEDRDRGYTF. J is TRBJ1-2 and V is TRBV4-3; 8 bases match TRBD1. This CDR3 has 14 amino acids. Germline V gene sequence: CDR1 LGHNA, CDR2 YSLEER. After removal of 0 bases from V and 7 bases from J, the junction contained 4 bases not matched to a gene.

CDR3 DNA sequence: TGTGCCAGCAGCTTAGTCGGGGTGGCAGGAAACACCATATATTTT. Translated: CASSLVGVAGNTIYF. The chain recombines TRBV7-6 with TRBJ1-3; D ambiguous. CDR1 is SGHVS, CDR2 FNYEAQ, per germline. V lost 1 base and J lost 4, with 11 bases in between. This CDR3 has 15 amino acids.

This chain connects TRBV11-2 to TRBJ2-3, with D perhaps matching TRBD2 (6 bases). V shed 1 base and J shed 4 bases, with 18 bases lying between them. This CDR3 has 17 residues. In germline, CDR1 is SGHAT, CDR2 FQNNGV. The CDR3 sequence is CASSLVTVTGVSDTQYF. The CDR3 DNA reads TGTGCCAGCAGCTTAGTAACTGTTACGGGAGTGTCAGATACGCAGTATTTT.

This clone was counted a single time. V usage is TRBV4-2 and J usage is TRBJ2-3; 9 bases line up with TRBD2. Trimming cost V 4 bases and J 6 bases; bases outside gene matches: 8. The CDR3 is made up of 15 amino acids. The germline V gene encodes CDR1 LGHNA and CDR2 YNFKEQ. The CDR3 bases are TGTGCCAGCAGCCCAGCTAGCGGGATTAGGGATACGCAGTATTTT. Translated: CASSPASGIRDTQYF.

V usage is TRBV5-1 and J usage is TRBJ2-7; 8 nucleotides line up with TRBD2. CDR3 length: 13 residues. Trimming removed 5 bases from V and 5 bases from J; junction bases left unmatched: 6. Per germline, CDR1 SGHRS and CDR2 YFSETQ. CDR3 protein: CASRRAGDDEQYF. The CDR3 DNA reads TGCGCCAGCAGAAGAGCGGGAGATGACGAGCAGTACTTC.

The chain employs TRBV29-1 and TRBJ2-7; a possible D gene is TRBD2 (6 bases). The CDR3 is 11 residues long. V was pared by 7 bases and J by 3 bases, with 10 bases between. The germline gives CDR1 SQVTM, CDR2 ANQGSEA. The CDR3 DNA sequence: TGCAGCGCCAGGAGGGACTACGAGCAGTACTTC. It codes for CSARRDYEQYF.

The gene calls are TRBV25-1 and TRBJ2-7; TRBD1 is a possible D gene (6 bases). The CDR3 runs to 13 residues. The V gene's germline CDR1 is MGHDK and CDR2 SYGVNS. V was pared by 7 bases and J by 1 base, with 11 bases between. CDR3 residues: CASTLDRSYEQYV. The CDR3 DNA is TGTGCCAGCACCTTAGACAGGTCCTACGAGCAGTACGTC.

The V call is TRBV5-4, the J call TRBJ1-1; 7 nucleotides agree with TRBD1. J lost 6 bases, V lost 3 bases, and 5 bases had no gene match. The CDR3 totals 13 residues. Germline CDR1 reads SGHNT; CDR2 reads YYREEE (reference sequence). The CDR3 DNA is TGTGCCAGCAGCTCCTACAGGGGATCTGAAGCTTTCTTT. Translated, it gives CASSSYRGSEAFF.

This chain joins TRBV7-9 and TRBJ2-2; D gene ambiguous. The ends were cut back, 5 bases at V and 1 base at J, with 8 bases in the middle. The CDR3 has 14 amino acids. Germline values: CDR1 SEHNR, CDR2 FQNEAQ (reference sequence). The CDR3 DNA is TGTGCCAGCAGCGTTAGGAGGAACACCGGGGAGCTGTTTTTT. This sequence encodes CASSVRRNTGELFF. Full variable domain (outside the CDR3, taken from reference TRBV7-9 and TRBJ2-2): DTGVSQNPRHKITKRGQNVTFRCDPISEHNRLYWYRQTLGQGPEFLTYFQNEAQLEKSRLLSDRFSAERPKGSFSTLEIQRTEQGDSAMYLCASSVRRNTGELFFGEGSRLTVL.

The chain is built from TRBV29-1 and TRBJ1-1, with D unclear. Trimming stripped 3 bases from V and 6 bases from J, with 8 bases between. The CDR3 contains 11 residues. Germline V lookup: CDR1 SQVTM, CDR2 ANQGSEA. The CDR3 protein is CSVDSVPEAFF. The CDR3 nucleotides are TGCAGCGTTGACAGTGTCCCTGAAGCTTTCTTT.

The chain has TRBV28 and TRBJ1-5, with D possibly matching TRBD1 (6 bases). V lost 3 bases, J lost 0 bases, and 18 bases lay in between. This CDR3 is 18 amino acids long. Germline CDR1 MDHEN, CDR2 SYDVKM. DNA of the CDR3: TGTGCCAGCAGTTTGCCCGGGACAACTGTTTATAGCAATCAGCCCCAGCATTTT. Translation gives CASSLPGTTVYSNQPQHF.

The J gene is TRBJ2-3, the V gene TRBV19; D is possibly TRBD2 (5 bases). Trimming took 6 bases from V and 2 from J, leaving 15 bases between them. Germline V lookup: CDR1 LNHDA, CDR2 SQIVND (reference sequence). The length of the CDR3 is 15 residues. The CDR3 sequence: CASRNLLGSTDTQYF. The CDR3 DNA reads TGTGCCAGTAGGAACCTACTAGGTTCCACAGATACGCAGTATTTT.

This chain links TRBV11-2 with TRBJ1-2; 7 bases match TRBD1. The CDR3 totals 15 residues. V gave up 7 bases and J gave up 9 bases; unmatched junction bases: 17. CDR1 is SGHAT and CDR2 is FQNNGV in the germline V gene. The CDR3 nucleotides read TGTGCCAGCACCCCAGAGGGGGCTCGCGGTGCCAGCTACACCTTC. Translating gives CASTPEGARGASYTF.

The CDR3: CSVEGTHPSNNEQFF. The CDR3 nucleotides are TGCAGCGTTGAAGGGACTCACCCTAGCAACAATGAGCAGTTCTTC. This sequence joins TRBV29-1 and TRBJ2-1; a weak D match, TRBD2 (5 bases). The V gene lost 1 base and the J gene lost 5 bases, with 15 bases spanning the gap. The CDR3 consists of 15 residues. Germline V gives CDR1 SQVTM, CDR2 ANQGSEA.

The sample holds a few counts of this clone. The genes are TRBV11-2 and TRBJ2-6; 8 bases match TRBD1. Germline CDR1 reads SGHAT; CDR2 reads FQNNGV. V shed 6 bases and J 0 bases; nucleotides not matched to a gene: 10. The CDR3 loop spans 18 amino acids. CDR3 DNA: TGTGCCAGCAGTATACTGACAGGGGACGACTCTGGGGCCAACGTCCTGACTTTC. Translated: CASSILTGDDSGANVLTF.

The chain recombines TRBV6-6 with TRBJ2-1; TRBD2 matches 12 bases. V lost 4 bases to trimming and J lost 6 bases; unmatched junction nucleotides: 7. Germline-derived CDR1 and CDR2 are MNHNY and SVGAGI (reference sequence). There are 16 residues in the CDR3. The CDR3 nucleotides are TGTGCCAGCAGTTTTCTAGCGGGGGGGCGGGGCAATGAGCAGTTCTTC. Its translation is CASSFLAGGRGNEQFF.

There are a few counts of this clone. V is TRBV6-5 and J is TRBJ2-2, with D perhaps TRBD2 (5 bases). Deletions cut 6 bases from V and 5 bases from J, with 19 bases between. The germline V gene has CDR1 MNHEY and CDR2 SVGAGI. The CDR3 spans 16 residues. The DNA of the CDR3 is TGTGCCAGCAGCTACGGACTGGTCCCCTCTACCGGGGAGCTGTTTTTT. Protein product: CASSYGLVPSTGELFF.

V and J are TRBV5-1 and TRBJ2-7; 14 bases map to TRBD2. The junction had 6 bases not matched to a gene; V was cut back by 0 bases and J by 7 bases. This CDR3 comprises 16 residues. Germline-derived CDR1 and CDR2 are SGHRS and YFSETQ. The CDR3 is CASSLAGTSGSREQYF. CDR3 DNA: TGCGCCAGCAGCTTGGCCGGGACTAGCGGGAGTCGAGAGCAGTACTTC. The complete variable domain, with remaining parts taken from reference TRBV5-1 and TRBJ2-7, reads KAGVTQTPRYLIKTRGQQVTLSCSPISGHRSVSWYQQTPGQGLQFLFEYFSETQRNKGNFPGRFSGRQFSNSRSEMNVSTLELGDSALYLCASSLAGTSGSREQYFGPGTRLTVT.

J is TRBJ2-7 and V is TRBV27; tentative D call: TRBD1 (5 bases). The V and J ends lost 3 bases and 4 bases respectively, with 16 bases between them. The CDR3 loop spans 15 amino acids. Germline V lookup: CDR1 MNHEY, CDR2 SMNVEV (reference sequence). Written as DNA, the CDR3 is TGTGCCAGCAGTTTGGGGCAGGGTGTTTTATACGAGCAGTACTTC. Its translation: CASSLGQGVLYEQYF.

This chain uses TRBV19 with TRBJ2-2; D possibly corresponds to TRBD1 (5 bases). Germline CDR1 reads LNHDA; CDR2 reads SQIVND (reference sequence). This CDR3 is built from 13 residues. V was pared by 5 bases and J by 6 bases, with 10 bases between. CDR3: CASSLGRAGELFF. CDR3 DNA sequence: TGTGCCAGTAGTTTAGGCAGGGCCGGGGAGCTGTTTTTT.

The V and J genes are TRBV7-8 and TRBJ1-5; 10 bases match TRBD1. The V gene end was trimmed by 5 bases and the J gene end by 3 bases; junction bases not matched to a gene: 10. The CDR3 loop spans 17 amino acids. Germline lookup yields CDR1 SGHVS and CDR2 FQNEAQ. CDR3 region: CASSARDRGRDNQPQHF. The CDR3 nucleotides are TGTGCCAGCAGCGCACGAGACAGGGGGCGAGACAATCAGCCCCAGCATTTT.

This chain joins TRBV6-1 and TRBJ1-2; D is unclear. The V and J ends lost 1 base and 10 bases respectively, with 13 bases between them. The germline gives CDR1 MNHNS, CDR2 SASEGT. The CDR3 contains 13 residues. The CDR3: CASSEVWEQAYTF. In DNA form, the CDR3 reads TGTGCCAGCAGTGAAGTTTGGGAGCAAGCCTACACCTTC.

In DNA form, the CDR3 reads TGTGCCACCTTTACCGGGACAGGGTTTGGAAACACCATATATTTT. Translated, it gives CATFTGTGFGNTIYF. This chain joins TRBV30 and TRBJ1-3, with TRBD1 matching 9 bases. Per the germline V gene, CDR1 is GTSNPN and CDR2 is SVGIG (reference sequence). CDR3 size: 15 residues. V shed 8 bases and J 3 bases; nucleotides not matched to a gene: 11.

This clone has only a few counts. V gene TRBV10-3 combines with J gene TRBJ2-3, with a weak D call TRBD2 (5 bases). Per the germline V gene, CDR1 is ENHRY and CDR2 is SYGVKD. The CDR3 has 12 residues. V shed 11 bases and J shed 3 bases, with 12 bases lying between them. In nucleotides, the CDR3 is TGTGCCGTTTGGACTGGTACAGATACGCAGTATTTT. Translating gives CAVWTGTDTQYF.

The V call is TRBV28, the J call TRBJ1-5; TRBD1 matches 7 bases. The CDR3 covers 14 residues. The trim removed 4 bases at V and 2 bases at J, leaving 2 bases unmatched. Germline CDR1 and CDR2: MDHEN and SYDVKM. CDR3 amino acids: CASSWTGGNQPQHF. The CDR3 nucleotides read TGTGCCAGCAGTTGGACAGGAGGCAATCAGCCCCAGCATTTT.